The following is a TCR beta chain sequence with its context. Losses at the gene ends were 3 bases for V and 5 bases for J; bases not matched to a gene: 1. There are 14 residues in the CDR3. Germline V gene data show CDR1 as SGHTA and CDR2 as FQGNSA. This sample is part of a study of blood T cell repertoires in COVID-19. As for the study in general: Sample material is recorded as cDNA or gDNA derived from T cells, B-cell-depleted T cells, or PBMCs.

Sequenced by immunoSEQ multiplex PCR; TCRdb stores in-frame clones only, minus some. The data contain a few hundred thousand clones, around 86% of them singletons. The chain carries TRBV7-2 and TRBJ2-1, with TRBD2 matching over 10 bases. The material sequenced was peripheral blood. The source of this sequence is a man aged 45-65 years with acute or convalescent COVID-19. In DNA form, the CDR3 reads TGTGCCAGCAGCTTCAGCGGGGGGGACAATGAGCAGTTCTTC. The encoded protein is CASSFSGGDNEQFF.